The table lists the clone carrying this TCR beta chain with a few counts. Its antigen remains unknown. One end of the junction fails to match germline, which may point to a read error. The source of the sample is a study of blood T cells in healthy people across ages. A second PCR, run for roughly 7 to 12 cycles, used a sample-barcoded 5' primer plus a J-beta primer mix. TCRdb re-derived calls from the 5' RACE reads in MiXCR, one entry per CDR3 protein. The sample consists of around 1.5 million distinct CDR3 sequences, around 35% of them appearing once. CDR3 length equals 12 residues. Germline assignment: CDR1 MNHNY and CDR2 SVGAGI (reference sequence). Study outcomes and limitations: The study regarded diversity estimates from one million T cells as underestimates.

The genes are TRBV6-6 and TRBJ1-6; D uncertain. The clonotype was recovered from a woman aged 25 to 45 in good health. Sequenced: blood. The CDR3 DNA reads TGCGCCAGCAGTTCGGCCAATTCACCCCTCCACTTT. Protein sequence: CASSSANSPLHF.